This TCR beta chain was identified in a study of blood T cell repertoires in COVID-19. Whole-study context: Samples taken during acute and convalescent COVID-19 were collected in the United States, Italy and Spain. T cells, B-cell-depleted T cells, or PBMCs supplied cDNA or gDNA.

Per the original data handling: Reference gene primer amplification yielded estimated nucleated cell counts. Sequencing was performed with immunoSEQ multiplex PCR; in TCRdb, only in-frame clones are kept and a portion is missing. The D gene and trimming were derived from the DNA, and the V and J assignments and clone size from that table. The sample includes 46,000 or so clones, 90% of them seen just once. CDR1 is LGHNA, CDR2 YNFKEQ, per germline. The CDR3 extends over 16 amino acids. The ends lost 4 bases at V and 4 bases at J; junction bases unmatched: 11. The receptor's source is a man between 65 and 85 years old with active COVID-19. The gene calls are TRBV4-2 and TRBJ2-5, with TRBD2 matching 8 bases. The specimen was peripheral blood. CDR3: CASSPTPGRESETQYF. The DNA for the CDR3 is TGTGCCAGCAGCCCCACCCCCGGGAGGGAGTCAGAGACCCAGTACTTC.